This T cell receptor (beta chain) was identified during a study of cytomegalovirus exposure and HLA in healthy donors. Study-level results: Across donors, presence/absence analyses took sequencing depth to be roughly uniform. The study listed around 150 cytomegalovirus-associated TCR beta chains.

Of note for this clone: Its antigen is unknown.

Researchers ran the PCR with 60 Vbeta and 13 Jbeta primers. TCRdb's copy holds only in-frame clones and misses some; the assay was immunoSEQ multiplex PCR. This sample has tens of thousands of clones, with 60% to 80% found just once. This CDR3 has 16 amino acids. CDR1 and CDR2 (germline): MNHEY, SMNVEV (reference sequence). Between the trimmed V and J ends, which lost 1 base and 2 bases, there was a span of 14 bases. Sequenced input: PBMCs. The rearrangement links TRBV27 to TRBJ2-5; D perhaps matches TRBD2 (5 bases). The source is a middle-aged woman in good health and CMV-seronegative. Here the CDR3 reads CASSLWDISGQETQYF. The CDR3 DNA follows: TGTGCCAGCAGTTTATGGGATATTTCGGGGCAAGAGACCCAGTACTTC.